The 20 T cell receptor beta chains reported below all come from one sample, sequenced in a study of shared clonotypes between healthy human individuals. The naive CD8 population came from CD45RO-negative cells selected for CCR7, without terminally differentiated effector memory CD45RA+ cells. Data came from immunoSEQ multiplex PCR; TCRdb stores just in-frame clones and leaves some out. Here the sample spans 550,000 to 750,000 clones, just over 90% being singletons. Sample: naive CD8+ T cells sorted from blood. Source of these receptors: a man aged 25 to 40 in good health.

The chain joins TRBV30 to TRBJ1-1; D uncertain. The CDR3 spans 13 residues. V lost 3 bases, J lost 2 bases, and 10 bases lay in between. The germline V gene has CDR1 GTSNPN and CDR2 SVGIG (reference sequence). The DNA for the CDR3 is TGTGCCTGGAGCGCACAGACAAACACTGAAGCTTTCTTT. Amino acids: CAWSAQTNTEAFF.

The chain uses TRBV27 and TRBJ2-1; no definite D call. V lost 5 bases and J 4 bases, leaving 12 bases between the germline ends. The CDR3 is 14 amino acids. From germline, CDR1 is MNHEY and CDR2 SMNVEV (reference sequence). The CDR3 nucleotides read TGTGCCAGCAGTACCATCTCCCCATACAATGAGCAGTTCTTC. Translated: CASSTISPYNEQFF.

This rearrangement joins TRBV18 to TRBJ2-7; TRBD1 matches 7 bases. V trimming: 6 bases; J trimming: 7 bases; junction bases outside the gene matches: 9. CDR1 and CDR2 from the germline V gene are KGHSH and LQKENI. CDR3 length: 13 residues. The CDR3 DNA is TGTGCCAGCTCCCAAGAACAGGGGTGGGAGCAGTACTTC. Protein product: CASSQEQGWEQYF.

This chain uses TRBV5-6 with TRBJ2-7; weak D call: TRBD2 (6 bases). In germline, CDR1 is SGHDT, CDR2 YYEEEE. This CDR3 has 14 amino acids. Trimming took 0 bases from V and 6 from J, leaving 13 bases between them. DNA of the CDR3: TGTGCCAGCAGCTTGGCTGGGGGGTTCATCGAGCAGTACTTC. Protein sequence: CASSLAGGFIEQYF.

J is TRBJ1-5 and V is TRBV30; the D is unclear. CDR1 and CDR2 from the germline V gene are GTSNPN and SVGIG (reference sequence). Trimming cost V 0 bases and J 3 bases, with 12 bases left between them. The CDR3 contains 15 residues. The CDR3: CAWSVEGWNNQPQHF. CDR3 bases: TGTGCCTGGAGTGTAGAGGGTTGGAACAATCAGCCCCAGCATTTT.

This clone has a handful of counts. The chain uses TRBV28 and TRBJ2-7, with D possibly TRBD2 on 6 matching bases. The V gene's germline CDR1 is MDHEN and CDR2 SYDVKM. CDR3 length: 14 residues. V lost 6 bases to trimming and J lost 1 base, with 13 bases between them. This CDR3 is CASSSAGPSYEQYF. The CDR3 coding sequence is TGTGCCAGCAGCTCCGCGGGGCCGTCCTACGAGCAGTACTTC.

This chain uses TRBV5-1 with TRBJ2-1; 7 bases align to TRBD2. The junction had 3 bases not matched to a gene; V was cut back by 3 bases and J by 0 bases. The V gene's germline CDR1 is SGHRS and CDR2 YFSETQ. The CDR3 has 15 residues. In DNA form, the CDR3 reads TGCGCCAGCAGCTCGGGCGGGAGCTCCTACAATGAGCAGTTCTTC. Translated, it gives CASSSGGSSYNEQFF.

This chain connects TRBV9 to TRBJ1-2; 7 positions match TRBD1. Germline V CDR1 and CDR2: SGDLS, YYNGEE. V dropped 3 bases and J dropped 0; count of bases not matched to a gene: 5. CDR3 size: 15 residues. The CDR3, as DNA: TGTGCCAGCAGCGGCTGGGACAGCACTAACTATGGCTACACCTTC. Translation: CASSGWDSTNYGYTF.

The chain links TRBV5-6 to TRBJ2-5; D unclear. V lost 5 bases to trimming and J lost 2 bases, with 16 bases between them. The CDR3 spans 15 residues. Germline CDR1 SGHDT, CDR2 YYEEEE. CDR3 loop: CASRAFLLIQETQYF. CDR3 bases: TGTGCCAGCAGGGCTTTCCTCCTTATACAAGAGACCCAGTACTTC.

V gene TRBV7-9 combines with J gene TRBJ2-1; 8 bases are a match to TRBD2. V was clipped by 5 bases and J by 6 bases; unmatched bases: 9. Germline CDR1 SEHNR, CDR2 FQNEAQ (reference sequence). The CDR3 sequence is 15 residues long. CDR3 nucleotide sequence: TGTGCCAGCAGCGCTCTCGCGGGAGGATCCAATGAGCAGTTCTTC. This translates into CASSALAGGSNEQFF.

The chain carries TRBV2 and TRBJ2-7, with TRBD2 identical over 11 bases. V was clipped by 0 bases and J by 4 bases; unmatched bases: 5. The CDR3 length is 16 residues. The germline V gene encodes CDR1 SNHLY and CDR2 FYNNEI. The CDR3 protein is CASSEALAGGVYEQYF. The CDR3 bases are TGTGCCAGCAGTGAAGCGCTAGCGGGAGGTGTGTACGAGCAGTACTTC.

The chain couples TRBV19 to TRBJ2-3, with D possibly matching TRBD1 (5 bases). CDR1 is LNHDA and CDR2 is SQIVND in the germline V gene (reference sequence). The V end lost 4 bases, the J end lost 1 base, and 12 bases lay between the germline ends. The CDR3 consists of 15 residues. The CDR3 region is CASSTWTIGTDTQYF. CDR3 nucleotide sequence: TGTGCCAGTAGTACCTGGACAATTGGCACAGATACGCAGTATTTT.

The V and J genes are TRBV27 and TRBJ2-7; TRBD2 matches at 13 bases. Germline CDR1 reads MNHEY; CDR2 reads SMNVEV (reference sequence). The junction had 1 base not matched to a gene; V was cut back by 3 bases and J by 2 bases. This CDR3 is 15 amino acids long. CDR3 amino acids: CASSFGTSGTYEQYF. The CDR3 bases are TGTGCCAGCAGTTTTGGGACTAGCGGGACCTACGAGCAGTACTTC.

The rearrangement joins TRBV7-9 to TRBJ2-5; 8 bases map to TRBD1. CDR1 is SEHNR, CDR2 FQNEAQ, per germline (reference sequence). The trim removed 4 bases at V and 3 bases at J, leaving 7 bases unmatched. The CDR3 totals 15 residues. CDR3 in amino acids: CASSSGQGSEETQYF. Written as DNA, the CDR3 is TGTGCCAGCAGCTCTGGACAGGGTAGCGAAGAGACCCAGTACTTC.

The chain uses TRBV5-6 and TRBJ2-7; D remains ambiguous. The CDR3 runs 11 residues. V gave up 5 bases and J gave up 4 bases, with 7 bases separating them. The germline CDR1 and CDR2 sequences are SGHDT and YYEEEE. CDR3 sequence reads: CASSNSYEQYF. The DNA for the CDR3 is TGTGCCAGCAGTAATTCGTACGAGCAGTACTTC. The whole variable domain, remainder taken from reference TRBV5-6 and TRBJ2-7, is DAGVTQSPTHLIKTRGQQVTLRCSPKSGHDTVSWYQQALGQGPQFIFQYYEEEERQRGNFPDRFSGHQFPNYSSELNVNALLLGDSALYLCASSNSYEQYFGPGTRLTVT.

The CDR3 sequence is CASRSSQMNTEAFF. CDR3 sequence (DNA): TGTGCCAGCAGGTCGAGCCAGATGAACACTGAAGCTTTCTTT. The rearrangement joins TRBV6-1 to TRBJ1-1; D is uncertain. The CDR3 is 14 residues long. V was shortened by 6 bases and J by 0 bases, with 11 bases between the two germline ends. In germline, CDR1 is MNHNS, CDR2 SASEGT.

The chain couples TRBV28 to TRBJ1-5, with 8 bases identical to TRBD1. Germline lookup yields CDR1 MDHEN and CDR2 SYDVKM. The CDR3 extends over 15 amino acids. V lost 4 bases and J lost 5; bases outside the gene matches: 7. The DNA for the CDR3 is TGTGCCAGCAGTTCCGGGGACAGGAGTTATCAGCCCCAGCATTTT. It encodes CASSSGDRSYQPQHF.

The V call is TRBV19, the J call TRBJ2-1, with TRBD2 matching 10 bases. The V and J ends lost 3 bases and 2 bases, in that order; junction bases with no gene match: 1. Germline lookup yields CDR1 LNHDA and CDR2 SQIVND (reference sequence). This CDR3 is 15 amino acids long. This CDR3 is CASSITSGTYNEQFF. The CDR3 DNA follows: TGTGCCAGTAGTATCACTAGCGGGACCTACAATGAGCAGTTCTTC.

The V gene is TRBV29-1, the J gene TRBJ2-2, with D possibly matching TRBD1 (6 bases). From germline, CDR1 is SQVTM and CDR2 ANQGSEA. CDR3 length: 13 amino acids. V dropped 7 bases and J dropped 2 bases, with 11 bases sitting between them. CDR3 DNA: TGCAGCGGCTTAGGGGGAAACACCGGGGAGCTGTTTTTT. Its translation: CSGLGGNTGELFF.

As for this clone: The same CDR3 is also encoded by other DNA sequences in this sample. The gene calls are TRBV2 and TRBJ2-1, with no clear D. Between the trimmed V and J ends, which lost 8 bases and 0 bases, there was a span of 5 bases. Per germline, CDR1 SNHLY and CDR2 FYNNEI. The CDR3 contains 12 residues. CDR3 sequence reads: CASLGSYNEQFF. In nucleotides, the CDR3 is TGTGCCAGCCTGGGCTCCTACAATGAGCAGTTCTTC.